The 18 T cell receptor beta chains below were found in one sample sequenced in a study of shared clonotypes between healthy human individuals. This table comes from immunoSEQ multiplex PCR, and its TCRdb copy is limited to in-frame clones, with some not included. The sample records 2 million to 2.5 million clones, 85% to 95% being singletons. Specimen: naive CD4+ T cells sorted from blood. The subset was: CD45RA+ positively selected. These receptors all come from a man between 18 and 29 years old in good health.

The chain couples TRBV5-4 to TRBJ1-1; TRBD1 might be the D (5 bases). Germline CDR1 and CDR2: SGHNT and YYREEE (reference sequence). The CDR3 covers 15 residues. The V end was cut by 6 bases, the J end by 3 bases, with 18 bases between. This CDR3 is CASKRGAGGDTEAFF. The CDR3 coding sequence is TGTGCCAGCAAGCGAGGGGCCGGGGGAGACACTGAAGCTTTCTTT.

The rearrangement links TRBV7-6 to TRBJ1-2, with 10 bases identical to TRBD1. The junction had 10 bases not matched to a gene; V was cut back by 1 base and J by 2 bases. Germline V gene sequence: CDR1 SGHVS, CDR2 FNYEAQ. The CDR3 is 18 residues long. The CDR3 region has the DNA TGTGCCAGCAGCTTAGATCGGGACAGGGGTTTTGGGAACTATGGCTACACCTTC. Its translation is CASSLDRDRGFGNYGYTF.

J is TRBJ2-3 and V is TRBV27; TRBD2 is a possible D gene (5 bases). Germline V lookup: CDR1 MNHEY, CDR2 SMNVEV (reference sequence). The CDR3 is 16 residues long. V lost 1 base and J lost 1, with 12 bases in between. This CDR3 reads CASSLYGGSGTDTQYF. DNA for the CDR3: TGTGCCAGCAGTTTATACGGAGGTAGCGGCACAGATACGCAGTATTTT.

Written as DNA, the CDR3 is TGCGCCAGCACGAAAGGACCCCAAGGGGCTGAAGCTTTCTTT. It codes for CASTKGPQGAEAFF. V and J are TRBV5-1 and TRBJ1-1; possible D gene TRBD1, 5 bases. The CDR3 loop spans 14 amino acids. V shed 6 bases and J shed 6 bases, with 18 bases lying between them. Germline V gene sequence: CDR1 SGHRS, CDR2 YFSETQ.

This rearrangement joins TRBV7-9 to TRBJ2-3, with D unclear. Looked up from germline, CDR1 is SEHNR and CDR2 is FQNEAQ (reference sequence). This CDR3 has 12 amino acids. Deletions cut 4 bases from V and 6 bases from J, with 8 bases between. The CDR3 DNA reads as TGTGCCAGCAGCTCTGTGTCCGATACGCAGTATTTT. Translating it yields CASSSVSDTQYF.

The rearrangement uses TRBV30 and TRBJ1-2, with 11 bases lining up with TRBD1. Unmatched junction bases numbered 15, after V lost 2 bases and J lost 13 bases. The CDR3 spans 15 residues. Germline CDR1 is GTSNPN and CDR2 is SVGIG (reference sequence). CDR3 nucleotide sequence: TGTGCCTGGAGTAAACCCGGACAGGGGGCGGCTGGAGGCACCTTC. It yields the protein CAWSKPGQGAAGGTF.

The chain is built from TRBV6-5 and TRBJ2-3, with 7 bases identical to TRBD2. Germline CDR1 and CDR2: MNHEY and SVGAGI. J gave up 7 bases and V 5 bases, and 12 bases lay outside the gene matches. This CDR3 has 15 amino acids. The CDR3 loop reads CASSTRLASSHTQYF. The CDR3 DNA is TGTGCCAGCAGTACCAGACTAGCTTCTAGTCATACGCAGTATTTT.

With regard to this clone: The sample contains more than one DNA sequence encoding this CDR3. The chain employs TRBV28 and TRBJ1-3; no clear D. The CDR3 runs to 14 residues. The germline gives CDR1 MDHEN, CDR2 SYDVKM. Trimming took off 6 bases at V and 0 bases at J, with 9 bases between the two ends. CDR3 amino acids: CASSSAGSGNTIYF. DNA of the CDR3: TGTGCCAGCAGCTCGGCAGGCTCTGGAAACACCATATATTTT.

The chain couples TRBV27 to TRBJ2-7, with TRBD2 as a possible D gene (5 bases). The CDR3 is made up of 14 amino acids. Germline V gene data show CDR1 as MNHEY and CDR2 as SMNVEV (reference sequence). V was shortened by 5 bases and J by 5 bases, with 16 bases between the two germline ends. The CDR3 here is CASSLSLVPHEQYF. In DNA form, the CDR3 reads TGTGCCAGCAGTCTCTCACTAGTTCCCCACGAGCAGTACTTC.

The chain is built from TRBV5-1 and TRBJ2-1; D is possibly TRBD1 or TRBD2 (5 bases each). The CDR3 consists of 14 residues. V was trimmed by 7 bases and J by 0 bases, leaving 11 bases between them. The V gene's germline CDR1 is SGHRS and CDR2 YFSETQ. In nucleotides, the CDR3 is TGCGCCAGCTGGGACGACCCCTCCTACAATGAGCAGTTCTTC. It is translated as CASWDDPSYNEQFF.

The chain uses TRBV5-6 and TRBJ2-7; 10 bases fit TRBD1. This CDR3 comprises 16 residues. V shed 2 bases, J shed 9 bases, and the junction held 14 bases outside the gene matches. Per the germline V gene, CDR1 is SGHDT and CDR2 is YYEEEE. The CDR3 nucleotides are TGTGCCAGCAGCTTAAGGGGCGGGACAGGGGACTCCGGGCAGTACTTC. Its translation: CASSLRGGTGDSGQYF.

This clone appeared once. The chain is built from TRBV12-5 and TRBJ2-4; D is uncertain. Looked up from germline, CDR1 is LGHNT and CDR2 is FRNRAP. CDR3 length: 15 amino acids. V lost 8 bases and J lost 5, with 19 bases in between. The CDR3 DNA reads TGTGCTAGTACCCCCACGACGGCTGACCAAAACATTCAGTACTTC. It specifies CASTPTTADQNIQYF.

The chain joins TRBV28 to TRBJ1-6; TRBD1 matches 9 bases. CDR1 MDHEN and CDR2 SYDVKM come from the germline V gene. The trim removed 6 bases at V and 9 bases at J, leaving 12 bases unmatched. The CDR3 is 16 residues long. The CDR3 DNA follows: TGTGCCAGCAGGACCATTACGGGACAGGGTGGTTCACCCCTCCACTTT. It is translated as CASRTITGQGGSPLHF.

This chain links TRBV18 with TRBJ2-3; 13 bases align to TRBD2. Germline CDR1 and CDR2: KGHSH and LQKENI. The CDR3 runs 19 residues. Trimming at V came to 1 base and at J to 3 bases, leaving 10 bases not matched to a gene. The CDR3 DNA follows: TGTGCCAGCTCACCACAGCTCATACTAGCGGGAGGGCATACAGATACGCAGTATTTT. Encoded protein: CASSPQLILAGGHTDTQYF.

The chain employs TRBV27 and TRBJ1-2; D not certain. With 2 bases removed from V and 4 bases from J, the gap between germline ends came to 20 bases. Looked up from germline, CDR1 is MNHEY and CDR2 is SMNVEV (reference sequence). The length of the CDR3 is 17 residues. CDR3 DNA sequence: TGTGCCAGCAGTTTAACACAGACAACGACCAAACTCTATGGCTACACCTTC. Translation: CASSLTQTTTKLYGYTF.

The chain is built from TRBV12-2 and TRBJ2-5. TRBV12-2 is a documented pseudogene. The CDR3 totals 13 residues. The CDR3 here is CAIQYLYQETQYF. The CDR3 DNA is TGTGCAATTCAATATTTGTACCAAGAGACCCAGTACTTC.

V and J are TRBV13 and TRBJ2-2, with a possible D match to TRBD2 (6 bases). Trimming took 5 bases from V and 3 from J, leaving 16 bases between them. This CDR3 has 16 residues. Germline V lookup: CDR1 PRHDT, CDR2 FYEKMQ (reference sequence). The CDR3, as DNA: TGTGCCAGCAGCAACGCCGGGCGGGGATACACCGGGGAGCTGTTTTTT. Encoded protein: CASSNAGRGYTGELFF.

This rearrangement joins TRBV6-6 to TRBJ1-5, with unresolved D. V lost 5 bases and J 5 bases, leaving 13 bases between the germline ends. The CDR3 spans 14 residues. Germline assignment: CDR1 MNHNY and CDR2 SVGAGI (reference sequence). CDR3 coding DNA: TGTGCCAGCAGTGACACCTGGGTGGATCAGCCCCAGCATTTT. It is translated as CASSDTWVDQPQHF.